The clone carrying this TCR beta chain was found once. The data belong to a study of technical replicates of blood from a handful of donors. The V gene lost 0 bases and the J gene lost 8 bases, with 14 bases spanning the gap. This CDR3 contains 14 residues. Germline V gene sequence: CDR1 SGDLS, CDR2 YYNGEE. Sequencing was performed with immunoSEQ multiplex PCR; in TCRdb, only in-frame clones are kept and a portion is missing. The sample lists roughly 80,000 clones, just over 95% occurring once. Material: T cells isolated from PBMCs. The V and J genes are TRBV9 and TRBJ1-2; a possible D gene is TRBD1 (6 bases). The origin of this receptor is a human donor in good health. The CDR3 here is CASSVGRRGGGYTF. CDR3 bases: TGTGCCAGCAGCGTAGGAAGGAGGGGGGGCGGCTACACCTTC. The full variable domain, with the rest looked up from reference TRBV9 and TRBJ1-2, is DSGVTQTPKHLITATGQRVTLRCSPRSGDLSVYWYQQSLDQGLQFLIQYYNGEERAKGNILERFSAQQFPDLHSELNLSSLELGDSALYFCASSVGRRGGGYTFGSGTRLTVV.